The clone carrying this T cell receptor beta chain was picked up a small number of times. A junction boundary mismatches the germline segment, possibly from a read error. CDR3 size: 15 residues. The germline V gene has CDR1 DFQATT and CDR2 SNEGSKA (reference sequence). This entry is derived from a study of T cells after yellow fever vaccination. Study-level background: Preparation of fractions with low cell numbers was performed using SMART-Seq v4 Ultra Low Input.

The authors made TCR cDNA by 5'RACE template switching, adding a universal primer site and UMIs. Each CDR3 protein is one row after TCRdb ran MiXCR on the 5' RACE reads. Among about 140,000 distinct CDR3 sequences listed, about 6.2% were seen once. The sample in question was CD4+ T cells sorted from PBMCs, obtained 10 days after the yellow fever booster vaccination. The gene calls are TRBV20-1 and TRBJ1-5, with D hard to call. The receptor was derived from a man under 40 who received the YFV17D yellow fever vaccine. CDR3 nucleotide sequence: TGCAGTGCTCGAGAGCTCGGTAATAGCAATCAGCCCCAGCATTTT. Its protein product is CSARELGNSNQPQHF.